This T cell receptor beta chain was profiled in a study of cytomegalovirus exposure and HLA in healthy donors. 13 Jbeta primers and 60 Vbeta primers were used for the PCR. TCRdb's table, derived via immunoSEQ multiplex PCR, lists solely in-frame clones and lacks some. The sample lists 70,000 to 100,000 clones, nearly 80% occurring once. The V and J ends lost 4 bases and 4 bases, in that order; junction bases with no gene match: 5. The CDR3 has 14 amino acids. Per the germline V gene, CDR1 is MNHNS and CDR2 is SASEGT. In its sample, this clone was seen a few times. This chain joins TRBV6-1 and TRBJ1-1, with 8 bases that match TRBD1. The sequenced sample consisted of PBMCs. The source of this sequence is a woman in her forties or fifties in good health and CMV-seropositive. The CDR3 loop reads CASSVTGAGTEAFF. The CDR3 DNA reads TGTGCCAGCAGTGTGACAGGGGCGGGCACTGAAGCTTTCTTT.